The 20 T cell receptor beta chains presented below share a single source sample, sequenced in a study of blood T cell repertoires in COVID-19. TCRdb's table, derived via immunoSEQ multiplex PCR, lists solely in-frame clones and lacks some. The sample has 250,000 to 350,000 clones; 75% to 90% are singletons. The specimen sequenced was peripheral blood. These receptors all stem from a woman between 50 and 59 years old with COVID-19, enrolled during active disease.

The chain recombines TRBV6-5 with TRBJ2-7; TRBD1 aligns across 7 bases. Germline CDR1 reads MNHEY; CDR2 reads SVGAGI. With V trimmed by 2 bases and J by 0 bases, 1 base remained unmatched. The CDR3 contains 14 residues. The CDR3 here is CASSYGQVSYEQYF. The DNA of the CDR3 is TGTGCCAGCAGTTACGGACAGGTCTCCTACGAGCAGTACTTC.

This chain links TRBV27 with TRBJ2-2; 8 bases map to TRBD1. After removal of 5 bases from V and 5 bases from J, the junction contained 7 bases not matched to a gene. Germline-derived CDR1 and CDR2 are MNHEY and SMNVEV (reference sequence). The CDR3 runs 15 residues. The CDR3 coding sequence is TGTGCCAGCAGTAAACGACAGGGGCTGACCGGGGAGCTGTTTTTT. This sequence encodes CASSKRQGLTGELFF.

There are a few counts of this clone. The chain is built from TRBV14 and TRBJ1-6; D is undetermined. The CDR3 is made up of 15 amino acids. Germline V gene lookup returns CDR1 SGHDN and CDR2 FVKESK. Trimming removed 1 base from V and 9 bases from J, with 13 bases in between. The CDR3 loop reads CASSQAAGIRSPLHF. CDR3 nucleotide sequence: TGTGCCAGCAGCCAAGCCGCGGGGATTCGTTCACCCCTCCACTTT.

The chain joins TRBV7-2 to TRBJ2-7; D uncertain. V lost 0 bases to trimming and J lost 1 base, with 7 bases between them. CDR1 and CDR2 from the germline V gene are SGHTA and FQGNSA. This CDR3 is built from 14 residues. CDR3 sequence: CASSLAYGSYEQYF. CDR3 coding DNA: TGTGCCAGCAGCTTAGCGTACGGGTCCTACGAGCAGTACTTC.

The gene calls are TRBV5-4 and TRBJ2-7; 10 bases are shared with TRBD2. V shed 3 bases, J shed 6 bases, and the junction held 6 bases outside the gene matches. There are 14 residues in the CDR3. Per germline, CDR1 SGHNT and CDR2 YYREEE (reference sequence). CDR3 sequence: CASSSKREGREQYF. DNA for the CDR3: TGTGCCAGCAGCTCGAAGCGGGAGGGCCGCGAGCAGTACTTC.

The chain uses TRBV7-2 and TRBJ2-2; no reliable D call. Trimming removed 5 bases from V and 0 bases from J, with 10 bases in between. The CDR3 is made up of 15 amino acids. CDR1 is SGHTA, CDR2 FQGNSA, per germline. CDR3 DNA sequence: TGTGCCAGCAGCCCCATCCCTACGAACACCGGGGAGCTGTTTTTT. Its protein is CASSPIPTNTGELFF.

The chain links TRBV5-1 to TRBJ2-2; 8 positions match TRBD2. The J segment lost 5 bases and the V segment lost 1 base, leaving 7 bases of the junction unmatched. The CDR3 runs 16 residues. CDR1 is SGHRS and CDR2 is YFSETQ in the germline V gene. In nucleotides, the CDR3 is TGCGCCAGCAGCTTGATGGCGGGAGGTGGTACCGGGGAGCTGTTTTTT. Translating gives CASSLMAGGGTGELFF.

V and J are TRBV30 and TRBJ1-4, with D tentatively TRBD1 (6 bases). V was trimmed by 3 bases and J by 8 bases, leaving 13 bases between them. Germline CDR1 and CDR2: GTSNPN and SVGIG (reference sequence). CDR3 length: 13 amino acids. The CDR3 DNA sequence: TGTGCCTGGAGACAGGGTTTGGGGGAAAAACTGTTTTTT. The encoded protein is CAWRQGLGEKLFF.

V is TRBV11-3 and J is TRBJ2-1; tentatively, D is TRBD2 (6 bases). V gave up 5 bases and J gave up 4 bases, with 15 bases separating them. The CDR3 has 15 amino acids. From germline, CDR1 is SGHNT and CDR2 YENEEA. The CDR3 sequence is CASSPRLVVYNEQFF. DNA of the CDR3: TGTGCCAGCAGCCCAAGACTAGTAGTTTACAATGAGCAGTTCTTC.

This clone has more than one count but fewer than ten. The CDR3 is CASSSSGELFF. In DNA, the CDR3 is TGCGCCAGCAGCTCTTCCGGGGAGCTGTTTTTT. V gene TRBV5-1 combines with J gene TRBJ2-2, with D hard to call. The CDR3 contains 11 residues. Trimming stripped 3 bases from V and 6 bases from J, with 3 bases between. Germline V CDR1 and CDR2: SGHRS, YFSETQ.

The V call is TRBV19, the J call TRBJ2-2; 13 bases match TRBD2. The germline CDR1 and CDR2 sequences are LNHDA and SQIVND (reference sequence). The V and J ends lost 8 bases and 4 bases, in that order; junction bases with no gene match: 13. The CDR3 totals 18 residues. The CDR3 DNA follows: TGTGCCAGTGGCCAAGACCGGGGACTAGCGGGGACCACCGGGGAGCTGTTTTTT. Protein product: CASGQDRGLAGTTGELFF. Combining the CDR3 with reference TRBV19 and TRBJ2-2 gives the whole variable domain DGGITQSPKYLFRKEGQNVTLSCEQNLNHDAMYWYRQDPGQGLRLIYYSQIVNDFQKGDIAEGYSVSREKKESFPLTVTSAQKNPTAFYLCASGQDRGLAGTTGELFFGEGSRLTVL.

The chain carries TRBV10-3 and TRBJ1-6; the match to TRBD1 covers 7 bases. Trimming removed 5 bases from V and 6 bases from J; junction bases left unmatched: 7. CDR1 is ENHRY, CDR2 SYGVKD, per germline. CDR3 length: 15 residues. Written as DNA, the CDR3 is TGTGCCATCAGTCAGGGGGACAGTATTAATTCACCCCTCCACTTT. Encoded protein: CAISQGDSINSPLHF.

Turning to this clone: Other DNA sequences from this sample encode an identical CDR3 as well. The gene calls are TRBV18 and TRBJ2-7; TRBD1 might be the D (6 bases). Trimming took 3 bases from V and 2 from J, leaving 8 bases between them. CDR1 and CDR2 (germline): KGHSH, LQKENI. The CDR3 is 13 amino acids. The chain's CDR3 is CASSPDRTYEQYF. The CDR3 nucleotides are TGTGCCAGCTCACCGGACAGAACCTACGAGCAGTACTTC.

J is TRBJ1-1 and V is TRBV5-4; no firm D call. Germline V gene sequence: CDR1 SGHNT, CDR2 YYREEE (reference sequence). V shed 4 bases and J shed 10 bases, with 17 bases lying between them. There are 13 residues in the CDR3. The CDR3 DNA is TGTGCCAGCAGCCCCGGAGGAGGGTCCGGAGCTTTCTTT. It is translated as CASSPGGGSGAFF. The entire variable domain, with the rest obtained from reference TRBV5-4 and TRBJ1-1, is as follows: ETGVTQSPTHLIKTRGQQVTLRCSSQSGHNTVSWYQQALGQGPQFIFQYYREEENGRGNFPPRFSGLQFPNYSSELNVNALELDDSALYLCASSPGGGSGAFFGQGTRLTVV.

The chain has TRBV5-1 and TRBJ2-5; TRBD1 is a possible D gene (6 bases). Trimming removed 4 bases from V and 0 bases from J, with 13 bases in between. This CDR3 contains 15 residues. CDR1 SGHRS and CDR2 YFSETQ come from the germline V gene. CDR3 in DNA: TGCGCCAGCAGCGTGTTTGGACAGTACCAAGAGACCCAGTACTTC. This codes for CASSVFGQYQETQYF.

This chain connects TRBV3-1 (or the pseudogene TRBV3-2) to TRBJ1-2, with 7 bases identical to TRBD1. CDR3 length: 16 residues. CDR1 is LGHDT, CDR2 YNNKEL, per germline (reference sequence). The V gene end was trimmed by 3 bases and the J gene end by 8 bases; junction bases not matched to a gene: 15. CDR3 protein: CASSHSYPDRASGYTF. The CDR3 nucleotides read TGTGCCAGCAGCCACTCATACCCTGACAGGGCCAGCGGCTACACCTTC.

The chain has TRBV16 and TRBJ2-3; tentatively, D is TRBD2 (5 bases). V lost 4 bases, J lost 4 bases, and 9 bases lay in between. Germline V gene sequence: CDR1 KGHSY, CDR2 FQNENV. CDR3 length equals 13 residues. CDR3 residues: CASSPGGPDTQYF. The DNA of the CDR3 is TGTGCCAGCAGCCCCGGAGGCCCAGATACGCAGTATTTT.

J is TRBJ1-6 and V is TRBV7-2; D perhaps matches TRBD1 (6 bases). Germline V gene data show CDR1 as SGHTA and CDR2 as FQGNSA. The CDR3 extends over 15 amino acids. V lost 5 bases and J lost 9, with 17 bases in between. Here the CDR3 DNA reads TGTGCCAGCAGCATGCTACAGGGTCTATTTTCACCCCTCCACTTT. The encoded protein is CASSMLQGLFSPLHF.

The CDR3 here is CASSFPRGEGKIWQETQYF. CDR3 coding DNA: TGTGCCAGCAGTTTCCCAAGGGGGGAGGGGAAGATTTGGCAAGAGACCCAGTACTTC. The chain links TRBV28 to TRBJ2-5, with a possible D match to TRBD2 (7 bases). The V end was cut by 3 bases, the J end by 2 bases, with 25 bases between. The CDR3 loop spans 19 amino acids. Germline assignment: CDR1 MDHEN and CDR2 SYDVKM.

This chain joins TRBV3-1 (or the pseudogene TRBV3-2) and TRBJ2-5; tentatively, D is TRBD1 (5 bases). The CDR3 contains 17 residues. The germline CDR1 and CDR2 sequences are LGHDT and YNNKEL (reference sequence). V gave up 1 base and J gave up 4 bases, with 19 bases separating them. CDR3 region: CASSQGSRQGNRETQYF. CDR3 sequence (DNA): TGTGCCAGCAGCCAAGGCTCTAGGCAGGGTAATCGAGAGACCCAGTACTTC.